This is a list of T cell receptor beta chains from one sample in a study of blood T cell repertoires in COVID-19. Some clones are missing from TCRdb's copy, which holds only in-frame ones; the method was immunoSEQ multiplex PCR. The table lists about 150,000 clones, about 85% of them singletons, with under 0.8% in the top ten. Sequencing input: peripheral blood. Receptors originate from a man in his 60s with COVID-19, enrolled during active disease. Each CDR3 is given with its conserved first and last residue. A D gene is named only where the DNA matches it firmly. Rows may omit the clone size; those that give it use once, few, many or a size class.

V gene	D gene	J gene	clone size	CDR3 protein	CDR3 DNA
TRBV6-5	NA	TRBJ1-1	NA	CASTEQGRLNTEAFF	TGTGCCAGCACCGAACAGGGACGGTTGAACACTGAAGCTTTCTTT
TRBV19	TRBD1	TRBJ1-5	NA	CATRGQEGLSNQPQHF	TGTGCCACTAGGGGACAGGAGGGTCTAAGCAATCAGCCCCAGCATTTT
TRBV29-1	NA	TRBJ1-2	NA	CSVEHGGYGYTF	TGCAGCGTTGAACACGGAGGCTATGGCTACACCTTC
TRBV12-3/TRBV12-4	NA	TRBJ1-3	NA	CASSPVVNTIYF	TGTGCCAGCAGTCCCGTTGTGAACACCATATATTTT
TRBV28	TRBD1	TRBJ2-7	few	CASSQPGQGSHEQYF	TGTGCCAGCAGCCAGCCGGGACAGGGATCCCACGAGCAGTACTTC
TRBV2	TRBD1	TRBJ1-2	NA	CASRGQNYGYTF	TGTGCCAGCAGGGGACAGAACTATGGCTACACCTTC
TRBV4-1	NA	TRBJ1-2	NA	CASSHPAAILGGYTF	TGCGCCAGCAGCCACCCAGCAGCTATCCTAGGTGGCTACACCTTC
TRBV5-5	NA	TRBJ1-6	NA	CASSPLDSYNSPLHF	TGTGCCAGCAGCCCCCTGGACAGCTATAATTCACCCCTCCACTTT
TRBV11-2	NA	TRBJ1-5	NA	CASSLAGGNQPQHF	TGTGCCAGCAGCCTGGCGGGGGGCAATCAGCCCCAGCATTTT
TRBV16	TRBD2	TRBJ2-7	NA	CASSQSGTSINEQYF	TGTGCCAGCAGCCAATCGGGGACTAGCATTAACGAGCAGTACTTC
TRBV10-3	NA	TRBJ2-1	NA	CAISAGTLTYNEQFF	TGTGCCATCAGCGCCGGGACTCTTACCTACAATGAGCAGTTCTTC
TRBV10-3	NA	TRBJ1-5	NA	CAISVDSLQPRHF	TGTGCCATCAGTGTGGACAGCCTTCAGCCCCGGCATTTT
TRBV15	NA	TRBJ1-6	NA	CATSRDREEGSPLHF	TGTGCCACCAGCAGAGACAGGGAGGAGGGCTCACCCCTCCACTTT
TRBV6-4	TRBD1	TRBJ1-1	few	CASSADRARSTEAFF	TGTGCCAGCAGTGCCGACAGGGCCCGTAGCACTGAAGCTTTCTTT
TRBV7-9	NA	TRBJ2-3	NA	CASSPDPVGVSTDTQYF	TGTGCCAGCAGCCCCGATCCAGTGGGAGTAAGCACAGATACGCAGTATTTT
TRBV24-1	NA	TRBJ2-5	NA	CATRGTAHQETQYF	TGTGCCACCCGGGGGACAGCCCACCAAGAGACCCAGTACTTC